This T cell receptor beta chain was found in a study of cytomegalovirus exposure and HLA in healthy donors. Broader study findings: Earlier analysis found most TCR beta V segments productive about 87% or about 30% of the time.

With respect to this clone: Its antigen is unknown.

CDR3 length equals 15 residues. Germline V lookup: CDR1 LNHDA, CDR2 SQIVND (reference sequence). Germline trimming cut 5 bases from V and 2 bases from J; bases unmatched to any gene: 7. 60 Vbeta and 13 Jbeta primers were used in PCR. Data came from immunoSEQ multiplex PCR; TCRdb stores just in-frame clones and leaves some out. In the table there are approximately 120,000 clones, more than 65% of which are singletons. Donors were ostensibly healthy at sampling, although undocumented immune exposures were probable. J is TRBJ1-2 and V is TRBV19; TRBD1 aligns across 8 bases. The sequencing input was PBMCs. The TCR comes from a man aged 18 to 35 in good health and CMV-seropositive. Written as DNA, the CDR3 is TGTGCCAGTAGTCTTGTCAGGGGGCGGAACTATGGCTACACCTTC. Translating gives CASSLVRGRNYGYTF.